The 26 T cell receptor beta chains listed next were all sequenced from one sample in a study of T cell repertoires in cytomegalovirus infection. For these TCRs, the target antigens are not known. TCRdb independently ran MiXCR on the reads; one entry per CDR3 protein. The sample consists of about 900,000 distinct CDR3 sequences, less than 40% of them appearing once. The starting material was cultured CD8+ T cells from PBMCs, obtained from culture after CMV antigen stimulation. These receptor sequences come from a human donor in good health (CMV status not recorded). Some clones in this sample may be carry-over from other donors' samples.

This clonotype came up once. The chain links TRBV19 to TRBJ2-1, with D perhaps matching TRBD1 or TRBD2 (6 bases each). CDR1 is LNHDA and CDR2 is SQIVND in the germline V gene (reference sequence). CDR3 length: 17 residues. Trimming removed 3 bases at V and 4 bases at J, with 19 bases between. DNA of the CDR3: TGTGCCAGTAGTATGATAGTTGGGACGGGGGCTTACAATGAGCAGTTCTTC. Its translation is CASSMIVGTGAYNEQFF.

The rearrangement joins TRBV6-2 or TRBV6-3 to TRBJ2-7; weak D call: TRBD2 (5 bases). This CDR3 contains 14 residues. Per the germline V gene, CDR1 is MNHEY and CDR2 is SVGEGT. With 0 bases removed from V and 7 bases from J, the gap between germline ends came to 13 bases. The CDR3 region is CASSYSRARGEQYV. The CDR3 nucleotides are TGTGCCAGCAGTTACTCGAGGGCCCGTGGGGAGCAGTACGTC.

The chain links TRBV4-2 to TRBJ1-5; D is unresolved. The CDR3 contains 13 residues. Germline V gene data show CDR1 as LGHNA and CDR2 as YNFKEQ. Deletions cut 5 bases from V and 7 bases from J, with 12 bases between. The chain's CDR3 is CASSKIPGQPQHF. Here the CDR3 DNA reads TGTGCCAGCAGCAAAATCCCTGGACAGCCCCAGCATTTT.

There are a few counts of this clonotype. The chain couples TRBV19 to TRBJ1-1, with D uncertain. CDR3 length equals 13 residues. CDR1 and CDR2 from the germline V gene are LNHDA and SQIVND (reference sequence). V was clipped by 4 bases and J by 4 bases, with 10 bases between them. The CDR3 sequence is CASSTKWGTEAFF. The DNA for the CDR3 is TGTGCCAGTAGTACTAAATGGGGCACTGAAGCTTTCTTT.

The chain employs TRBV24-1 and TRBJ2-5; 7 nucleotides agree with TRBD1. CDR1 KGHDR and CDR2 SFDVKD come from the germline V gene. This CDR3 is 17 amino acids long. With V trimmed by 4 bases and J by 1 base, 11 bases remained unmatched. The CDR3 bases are TGTGCCACCAGTGAACCCCGGGACAGTGGCCTCCAAGAGACCCAGTACTTC. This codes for CATSEPRDSGLQETQYF.

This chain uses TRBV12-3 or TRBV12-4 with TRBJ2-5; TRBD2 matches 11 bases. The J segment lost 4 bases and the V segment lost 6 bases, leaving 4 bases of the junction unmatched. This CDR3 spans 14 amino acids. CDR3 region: CASSQTSGVETQYF. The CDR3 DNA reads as TGTGCCAGCAGCCAGACTAGCGGGGTAGAGACCCAGTACTTC.

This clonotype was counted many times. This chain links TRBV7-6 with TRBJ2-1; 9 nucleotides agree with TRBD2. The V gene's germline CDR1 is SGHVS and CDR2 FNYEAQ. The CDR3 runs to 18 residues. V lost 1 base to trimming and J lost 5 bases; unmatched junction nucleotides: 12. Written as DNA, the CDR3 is TGTGCCAGCAGCTTAGAGACTAGCGGTTCAGGCCTTCACAATGAGCAGTTCTTC. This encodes CASSLETSGSGLHNEQFF.

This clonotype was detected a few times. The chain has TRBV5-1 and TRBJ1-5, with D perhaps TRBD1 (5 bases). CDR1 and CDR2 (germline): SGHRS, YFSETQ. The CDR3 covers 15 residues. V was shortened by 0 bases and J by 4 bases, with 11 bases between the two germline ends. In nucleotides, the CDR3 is TGCGCCAGCAGCTTGGCCGGGACTTGGAATCAGCCCCAGCATTTT. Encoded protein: CASSLAGTWNQPQHF.

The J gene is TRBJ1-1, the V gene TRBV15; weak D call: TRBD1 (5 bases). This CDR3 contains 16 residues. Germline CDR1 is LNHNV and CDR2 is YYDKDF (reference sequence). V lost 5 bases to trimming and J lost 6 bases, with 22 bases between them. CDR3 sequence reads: CATSPPVGQGGPEAFF. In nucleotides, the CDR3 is TGTGCCACCAGCCCCCCTGTCGGGCAGGGAGGTCCTGAAGCTTTCTTT.

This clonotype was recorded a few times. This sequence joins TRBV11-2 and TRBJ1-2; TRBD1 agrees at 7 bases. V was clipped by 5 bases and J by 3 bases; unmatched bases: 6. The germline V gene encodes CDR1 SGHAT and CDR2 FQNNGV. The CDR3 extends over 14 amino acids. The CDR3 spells CASSHPGTDYGYTF. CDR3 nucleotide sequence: TGTGCCAGCAGCCACCCCGGGACAGACTATGGCTACACCTTC.

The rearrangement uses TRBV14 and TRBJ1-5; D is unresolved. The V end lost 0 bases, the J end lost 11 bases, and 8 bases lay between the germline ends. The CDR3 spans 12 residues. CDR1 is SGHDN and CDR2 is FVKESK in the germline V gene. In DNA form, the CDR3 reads TGTGCCAGCAGCCAAGAGTCCGGATCCCAGCATTTT. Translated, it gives CASSQESGSQHF.

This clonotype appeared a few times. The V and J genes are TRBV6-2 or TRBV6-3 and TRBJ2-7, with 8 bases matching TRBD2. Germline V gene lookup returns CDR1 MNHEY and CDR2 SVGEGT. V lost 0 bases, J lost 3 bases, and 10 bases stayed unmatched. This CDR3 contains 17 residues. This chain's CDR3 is CASSYSSGGASLYEQYV. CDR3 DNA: TGTGCCAGCAGTTACTCGAGCGGGGGCGCATCCCTCTACGAGCAGTACGTC.

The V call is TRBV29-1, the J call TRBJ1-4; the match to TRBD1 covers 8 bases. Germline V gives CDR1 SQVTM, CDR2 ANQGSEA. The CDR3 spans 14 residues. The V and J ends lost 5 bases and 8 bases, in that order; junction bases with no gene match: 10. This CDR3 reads CSVLFRDRKEKLFF. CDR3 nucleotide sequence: TGCAGCGTTTTGTTCCGGGACAGGAAAGAAAAACTGTTTTTT.

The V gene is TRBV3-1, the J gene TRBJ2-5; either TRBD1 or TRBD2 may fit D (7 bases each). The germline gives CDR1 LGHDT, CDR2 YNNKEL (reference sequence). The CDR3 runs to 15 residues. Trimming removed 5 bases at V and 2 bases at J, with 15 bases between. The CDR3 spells CASSGGGRGQETQYF. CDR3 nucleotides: TGTGCCAGCAGCGGGGGGGGCAGGGGGCAAGAGACCCAGTACTTC.

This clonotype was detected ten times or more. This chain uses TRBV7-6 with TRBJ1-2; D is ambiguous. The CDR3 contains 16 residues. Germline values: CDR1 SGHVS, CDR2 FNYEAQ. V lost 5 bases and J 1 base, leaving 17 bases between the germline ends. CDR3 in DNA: TGTGCCAGCAGCCAAGTGGGAGGGATCGATAACTATGGCTACACCTTC. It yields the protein CASSQVGGIDNYGYTF. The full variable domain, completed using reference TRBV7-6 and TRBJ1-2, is GAGVSQSPRYKVTKRGQDVALRCDPISGHVSLYWYRQALGQGPEFLTYFNYEAQQDKSGLPNDRFSAERPEGSISTLTIQRTEQRDSAMYRCASSQVGGIDNYGYTFGSGTRLTVV.

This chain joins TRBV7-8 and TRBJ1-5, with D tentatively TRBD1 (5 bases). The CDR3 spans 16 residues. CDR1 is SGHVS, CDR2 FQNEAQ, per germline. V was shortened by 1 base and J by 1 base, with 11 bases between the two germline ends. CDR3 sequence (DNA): TGTGCCAGCAGCTTAGTTGGGGGGATAAGCAATCAGCCCCAGCATTTT. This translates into CASSLVGGISNQPQHF.

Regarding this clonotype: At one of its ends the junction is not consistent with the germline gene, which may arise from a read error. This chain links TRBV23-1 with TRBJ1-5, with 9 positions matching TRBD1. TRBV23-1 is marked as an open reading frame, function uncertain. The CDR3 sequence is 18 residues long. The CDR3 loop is CASSRNLQGAKSNQLQHF. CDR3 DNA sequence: TGCGCCAGCAGTCGGAATCTACAGGGGGCGAAAAGCAATCAGCTCCAGCATTTT.

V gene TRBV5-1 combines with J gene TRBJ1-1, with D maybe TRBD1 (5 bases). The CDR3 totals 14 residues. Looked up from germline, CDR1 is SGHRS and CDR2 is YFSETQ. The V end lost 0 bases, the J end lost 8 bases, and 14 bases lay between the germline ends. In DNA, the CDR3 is TGCGCCAGCAGCTTGGCCGGGGGTCCCTCCGAAGCTTTCTTT. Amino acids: CASSLAGGPSEAFF.

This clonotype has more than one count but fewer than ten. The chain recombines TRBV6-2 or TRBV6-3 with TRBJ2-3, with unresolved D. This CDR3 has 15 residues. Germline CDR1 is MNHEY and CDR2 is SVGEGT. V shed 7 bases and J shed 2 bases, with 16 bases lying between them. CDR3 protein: CASTPLEKATDTQYF. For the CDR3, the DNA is TGTGCCAGCACCCCTTTAGAGAAAGCCACAGATACGCAGTATTTT.

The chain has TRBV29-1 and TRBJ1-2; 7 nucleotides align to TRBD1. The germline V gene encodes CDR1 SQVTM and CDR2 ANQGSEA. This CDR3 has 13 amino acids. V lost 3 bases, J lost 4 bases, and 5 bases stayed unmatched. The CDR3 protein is CSVDWTGAYGYTF. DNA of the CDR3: TGCAGCGTTGACTGGACAGGAGCCTATGGCTACACCTTC.

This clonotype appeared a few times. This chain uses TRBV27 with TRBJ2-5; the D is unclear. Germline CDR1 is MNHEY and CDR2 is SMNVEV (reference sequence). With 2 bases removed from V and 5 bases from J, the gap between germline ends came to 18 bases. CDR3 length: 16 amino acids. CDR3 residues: CASSLNPYQTGETQYF. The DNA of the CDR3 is TGTGCCAGCAGTTTAAATCCTTACCAGACGGGTGAGACCCAGTACTTC.

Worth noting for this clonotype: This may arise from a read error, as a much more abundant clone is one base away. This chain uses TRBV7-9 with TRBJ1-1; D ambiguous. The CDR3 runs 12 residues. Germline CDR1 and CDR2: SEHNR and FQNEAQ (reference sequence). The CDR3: CTSSLGSSEAFF. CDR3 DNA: TGTACCAGCAGCTTGGGCAGCTCTGAAGCTTTCTTT.

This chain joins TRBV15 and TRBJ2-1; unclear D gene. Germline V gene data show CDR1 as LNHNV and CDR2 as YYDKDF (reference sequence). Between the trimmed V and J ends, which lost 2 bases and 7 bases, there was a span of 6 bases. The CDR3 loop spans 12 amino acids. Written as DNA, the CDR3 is TGTGCCACCAGCAGAAGTCAAAATGAGCAGTTCTTC. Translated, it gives CATSRSQNEQFF.

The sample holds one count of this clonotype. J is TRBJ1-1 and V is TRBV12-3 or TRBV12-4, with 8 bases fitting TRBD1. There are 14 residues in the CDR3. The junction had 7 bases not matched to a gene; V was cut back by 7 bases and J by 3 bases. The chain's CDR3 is CASNEPTGDTEAFF. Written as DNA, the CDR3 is TGTGCCAGCAATGAGCCGACAGGGGACACTGAAGCTTTCTTT.

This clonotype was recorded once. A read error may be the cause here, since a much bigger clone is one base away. The CDR3 DNA reads as TGTGCCAGCAGCTCAACAGAGGCCTTCCATGAGACCCAGTACTTC. Its translation is CASSSTEAFHETQYF. This chain connects TRBV7-4 to TRBJ2-5; D gene ambiguous. V was clipped by 4 bases and J by 5 bases, with 17 bases between them. The CDR3 loop spans 15 amino acids. Germline values: CDR1 SGHVT, CDR2 SQSDAQ.

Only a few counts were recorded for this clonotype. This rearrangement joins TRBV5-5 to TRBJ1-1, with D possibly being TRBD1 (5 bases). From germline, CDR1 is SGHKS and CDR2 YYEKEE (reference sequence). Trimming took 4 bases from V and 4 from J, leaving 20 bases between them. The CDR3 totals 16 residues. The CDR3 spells CASSGWSGPESTEAFF. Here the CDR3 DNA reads TGTGCCAGCAGCGGGTGGTCAGGGCCGGAGAGCACTGAAGCTTTCTTT.